Presented here are 23 T cell receptor beta chains from one specimen sequenced in a study of blood T cell repertoires in COVID-19. Sequencing was performed with immunoSEQ multiplex PCR; in TCRdb, only in-frame clones are kept and a portion is missing. The sample carries about 150,000 clones, about four fifths recorded once. The material sequenced was peripheral blood. The origin of the receptors is a man in his 60s with acute or convalescent COVID-19.

The V gene is TRBV9, the J gene TRBJ1-1, with 8 bases that match TRBD1. The CDR3 contains 13 residues. With V trimmed by 2 bases and J by 4 bases, 1 base remained unmatched. CDR1 is SGDLS and CDR2 is YYNGEE in the germline V gene. CDR3 sequence: CASSVGTGTEAFF. CDR3 nucleotides: TGTGCCAGCAGCGTGGGGACAGGCACTGAAGCTTTCTTT.

V is TRBV19 and J is TRBJ1-4; D possibly corresponds to TRBD1 (5 bases). Trimming removed 5 bases from V and 8 bases from J, with 12 bases in between. The CDR3 is 13 amino acids. The germline V gene has CDR1 LNHDA and CDR2 SQIVND (reference sequence). The DNA of the CDR3 is TGTGCCAGTAGTCCAGGGATGCGGGAAAAACTGTTTTTT. Residues: CASSPGMREKLFF.

The CDR3, as DNA: TGTGCCAGCAGGGCCAGGAGGGCTGGCACTGAAGCTTTCTTT. Its translation is CASRARRAGTEAFF. The chain joins TRBV5-8 to TRBJ1-1; D unresolved. Trimming removed 5 bases from V and 4 bases from J, with 15 bases in between. CDR1 SGHTS and CDR2 YDEGEE come from the germline V gene. This CDR3 has 14 amino acids.

The rearrangement joins TRBV7-7 to TRBJ2-2, with D perhaps matching TRBD1 (7 bases). The CDR3 spans 16 residues. With 5 bases removed from V and 5 bases from J, the gap between germline ends came to 18 bases. The germline V gene encodes CDR1 SSHAT and CDR2 FNYEAQ (reference sequence). The CDR3 region is CASSPQGGAVTGELFF. CDR3 DNA sequence: TGTGCCAGCAGCCCCCAGGGGGGCGCGGTTACCGGGGAGCTGTTTTTT.

The chain joins TRBV2 to TRBJ1-2; unclear D gene. The CDR3 is 13 residues long. The V gene lost 7 bases and the J gene lost 6 bases, with 15 bases spanning the gap. The germline gives CDR1 SNHLY, CDR2 FYNNEI. The CDR3 loop is CASIRIAFDGYTF. CDR3 bases: TGTGCCAGCATTAGGATAGCCTTCGATGGCTACACCTTC. Combining the CDR3 with reference TRBV2 and TRBJ1-2 gives the whole variable domain EPEVTQTPSHQVTQMGQEVILRCVPISNHLYFYWYRQILGQKVEFLVSFYNNEISEKSEIFDDQFSVERPDGSNFTLKIRSTKLEDSAMYFCASIRIAFDGYTFGSGTRLTVV.

V gene TRBV5-4 combines with J gene TRBJ2-1; 12 bases are shared with TRBD2. This CDR3 comprises 15 residues. CDR1 is SGHNT and CDR2 is YYREEE in the germline V gene (reference sequence). Trimming cost V 2 bases and J 9 bases; bases outside gene matches: 6. The DNA for the CDR3 is TGTGCCAGCAGCTTATCTAGCGGGGGGGCGCCTGAGCAGTTCTTC. Its translation: CASSLSSGGAPEQFF.

CDR3 sequence (DNA): TGCGCCAGCAGCTTGAACCTAGCAGGTGAGCAGTACTTC. Translation gives CASSLNLAGEQYF. V is TRBV5-1 and J is TRBJ2-7; weak D call: TRBD2 (5 bases). V was clipped by 1 base and J by 7 bases, with 12 bases between them. CDR1 SGHRS and CDR2 YFSETQ come from the germline V gene. This CDR3 is 13 amino acids long. Looking up the rest from reference TRBV5-1 and TRBJ2-7 gives the full variable domain: KAGVTQTPRYLIKTRGQQVTLSCSPISGHRSVSWYQQTPGQGLQFLFEYFSETQRNKGNFPGRFSGRQFSNSRSEMNVSTLELGDSALYLCASSLNLAGEQYFGPGTRLTVT.

V and J are TRBV19 and TRBJ1-3; TRBD1 is a possible D gene (5 bases). The CDR3 is 14 residues long. Germline lookup yields CDR1 LNHDA and CDR2 SQIVND (reference sequence). V was cut by 5 bases and J by 0 bases, with 8 bases left in between. CDR3 nucleotide sequence: TGTGCCAGTAGTGGGGGGACCTCTGGAAACACCATATATTTT. Amino acids: CASSGGTSGNTIYF.

This chain links TRBV30 with TRBJ1-5; 8 nucleotides align to TRBD1. The V and J ends lost 3 bases and 10 bases, in that order; junction bases with no gene match: 8. The length of the CDR3 is 13 residues. Germline V gene lookup returns CDR1 GTSNPN and CDR2 SVGIG (reference sequence). In DNA, the CDR3 is TGTGCCTGGAGCCAGGACAGGGAGTATCCCCAGCATTTT. This translates into CAWSQDREYPQHF.

The chain links TRBV18 to TRBJ1-2, with 12 bases matching TRBD1. Germline V gene data show CDR1 as KGHSH and CDR2 as LQKENI. V dropped 3 bases and J dropped 6; count of bases not matched to a gene: 2. This CDR3 spans 14 amino acids. CDR3: CASSPGTGGDGYTF. The CDR3 nucleotides are TGTGCCAGCTCACCTGGGACAGGGGGCGATGGCTACACCTTC.

This rearrangement joins TRBV7-2 to TRBJ1-4, with D maybe TRBD1 (5 bases). Trimming stripped 1 base from V and 8 bases from J, with 14 bases between. The CDR3 contains 15 residues. CDR1 and CDR2 from the germline V gene are SGHTA and FQGNSA. CDR3: CASSLGTRGWEKLFF. The CDR3 DNA sequence: TGTGCCAGCAGCTTAGGGACACGGGGGTGGGAAAAACTGTTTTTT.

This clone has only a few counts. The chain is built from TRBV15 and TRBJ2-7, with D tentatively TRBD2 (5 bases). The CDR3 sequence is 15 residues long. The V end lost 3 bases, the J end lost 0 bases, and 12 bases lay between the germline ends. CDR1 is LNHNV and CDR2 is YYDKDF in the germline V gene (reference sequence). CDR3 DNA sequence: TGTGCCACCAGCAGGGGGTACGGAGGCTCCTACGAGCAGTACTTC. Translating it yields CATSRGYGGSYEQYF.

This clone was counted a few times. The sample has other DNA sequences that encode this CDR3 too. V usage is TRBV11-3 and J usage is TRBJ2-2; maybe TRBD1 (6 bases). CDR3 size: 12 residues. Trimming left V 4 bases short and J 7 bases short, with 7 bases between. Per the germline V gene, CDR1 is SGHNT and CDR2 is YENEEA. The DNA for the CDR3 is TGTGCCAGCAGCTCAGGGGTCGGGGAGCTGTTTTTT. This gives the protein CASSSGVGELFF.

This clone came up a few times. This CDR3 is CASSYSEGAFYGYTF. The DNA for the CDR3 is TGTGCCAGCAGTTACTCGGAGGGGGCCTTCTATGGCTACACCTTC. The genes are TRBV6-5 and TRBJ1-2, with 7 positions matching TRBD1. Germline V gene data show CDR1 as MNHEY and CDR2 as SVGAGI. V gave up 0 bases and J gave up 4 bases; unmatched junction bases: 5. The CDR3 runs to 15 residues.

The V gene is TRBV7-9, the J gene TRBJ1-2, with 8 nucleotides matching TRBD1. J was trimmed by 0 bases and V by 5 bases; bases with no gene match: 2. CDR1 SEHNR and CDR2 FQNEAQ come from the germline V gene (reference sequence). The CDR3 sequence is 14 residues long. CDR3 amino acids: CASSLQGANYGYTF. CDR3 bases: TGTGCCAGCAGCCTACAGGGGGCTAACTATGGCTACACCTTC.

The chain recombines TRBV6-5 with TRBJ2-5, with D possibly TRBD2 on 5 matching bases. Germline-derived CDR1 and CDR2 are MNHEY and SVGAGI. The CDR3 covers 14 residues. V dropped 0 bases and J dropped 9 bases, with 14 bases sitting between them. The CDR3 sequence is CASSYSTSSRAQYF. In DNA form, the CDR3 reads TGTGCCAGCAGTTACTCCACTAGTTCAAGGGCCCAGTACTTC.

The rearrangement uses TRBV5-1 and TRBJ2-3; TRBD2 agrees at 13 bases. The junction had 13 bases not matched to a gene; V was cut back by 5 bases and J by 1 base. The CDR3 loop spans 19 amino acids. CDR1 is SGHRS and CDR2 is YFSETQ in the germline V gene. The CDR3 nucleotides are TGCGCCAGCAGATTACTAGCGGGAGGGCCTACGGGGGGCACAGATACGCAGTATTTT. Translation: CASRLLAGGPTGGTDTQYF.

The chain couples TRBV19 to TRBJ2-2, with D possibly TRBD2 on 5 matching bases. This CDR3 has 15 residues. Germline values: CDR1 LNHDA, CDR2 SQIVND (reference sequence). The ends were cut back, 3 bases at V and 5 bases at J, with 13 bases in the middle. CDR3 bases: TGTGCCAGTAGTATGGGAGAGGGATCAACCGGGGAGCTGTTTTTT. Translation: CASSMGEGSTGELFF.

This chain connects TRBV20-1 to TRBJ1-1; D remains ambiguous. Trimming removed 1 base at V and 9 bases at J, with 6 bases between. CDR1 is DFQATT and CDR2 is SNEGSKA in the germline V gene (reference sequence). The CDR3 runs to 10 residues. The CDR3 DNA sequence: TGCAGTGCTAGAGCCGAGAAAGCTTTCTTT. It yields the protein CSARAEKAFF.

V and J are TRBV18 and TRBJ2-7; D might be TRBD1 (5 bases). This CDR3 is built from 13 residues. Trimming left V 6 bases short and J 3 bases short, with 12 bases between. Per germline, CDR1 KGHSH and CDR2 LQKENI. CDR3 region: CASSRGTGYEQYF. The CDR3 DNA reads as TGTGCCAGCTCTAGGGGTACGGGCTACGAGCAGTACTTC.

J is TRBJ1-1 and V is TRBV19; 7 bases align to TRBD1. The trim removed 7 bases at V and 1 base at J, leaving 9 bases unmatched. This CDR3 region has 15 residues. Germline V gene data show CDR1 as LNHDA and CDR2 as SQIVND (reference sequence). The CDR3 DNA is TGTGCCAGTACCGTCCCGCGACAGGGGAACACTGAAGCTTTCTTT. It is translated as CASTVPRQGNTEAFF.

The chain has TRBV10-1 and TRBJ2-1, with 12 bases lining up with TRBD2. The CDR3 totals 12 residues. Germline loops: CDR1 WNHNN, CDR2 SYGVQD (reference sequence). J gave up 15 bases and V 6 bases, and 6 bases lay outside the gene matches. The DNA of the CDR3 is TGCGCCAGCAGAGGACTAGCGGGATCTTGGTTCTTC. Amino acids: CASRGLAGSWFF.

The chain recombines TRBV4-3 with TRBJ2-3; 9 positions agree with TRBD2. CDR1 and CDR2 from the germline V gene are LGHNA and YSLEER. The CDR3 has 15 amino acids. V shed 4 bases and J 9 bases; nucleotides not matched to a gene: 11. CDR3 amino acids: CASSPQTGTSSTQYF. In DNA form, the CDR3 reads TGCGCCAGCAGCCCACAGACCGGGACTAGCTCAACGCAGTATTTT.